This T cell receptor (beta chain) appears in the sequencing data of a study of cytomegalovirus exposure and HLA in healthy donors. 13 Jbeta primers and 60 Vbeta primers were used for the PCR. Method: immunoSEQ multiplex PCR; TCRdb's copy keeps in-frame clones and lacks some. The sample has 200,000 to 300,000 clones; 78% are singletons. About this clone itself: Its specificity is unknown.

Whole-study findings and limits: Overall, 164 TCR beta chains were annotated as cytomegalovirus-associated. A later analysis by the authors found several of the most significant clusters apparently linked to common viral pathogens.

The germline V gene has CDR1 SGHTA and CDR2 FQGNSA. The CDR3 totals 15 residues. The rearrangement uses TRBV7-2 and TRBJ2-5; 12 bases line up with TRBD2. The end of the DNA is better explained by TRBJ2-7, so the J call may be wrong. The specimen sequenced was PBMCs. This receptor was identified in a boy aged 5 to 17 in good health and CMV-seronegative. This chain's CDR3 is CASSLRTSGMYEQYF. In DNA form, the CDR3 reads TGTGCCAGCAGCTTACGGACTAGCGGGATGTACGAGCAGTACTTC.